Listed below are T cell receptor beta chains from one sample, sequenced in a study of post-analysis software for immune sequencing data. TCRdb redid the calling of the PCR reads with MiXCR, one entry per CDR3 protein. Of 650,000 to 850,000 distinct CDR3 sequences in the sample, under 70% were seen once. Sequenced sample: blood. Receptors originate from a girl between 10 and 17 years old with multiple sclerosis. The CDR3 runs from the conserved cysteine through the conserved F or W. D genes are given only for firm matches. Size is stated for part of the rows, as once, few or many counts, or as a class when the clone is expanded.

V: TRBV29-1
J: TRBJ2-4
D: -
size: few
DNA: TGCAGCGTTGAATCCCTGGGGGGAAACATTCAGTACTTC
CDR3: CSVESLGGNIQYF

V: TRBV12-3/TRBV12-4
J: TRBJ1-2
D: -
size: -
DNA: TGTGCCAGCAGCCCCGGACGGATTTATGGCTACACCTTC
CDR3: CASSPGRIYGYTF

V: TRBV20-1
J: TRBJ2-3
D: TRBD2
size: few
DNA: TGCAGTGCTAGAGATAGCGGGGGCGCCTCTACGGGTTATAGCACAGATACGCAGTATTTT
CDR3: CSARDSGGASTGYSTDTQYF

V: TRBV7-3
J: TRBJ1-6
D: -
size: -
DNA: TGTGCCAGCAGCCCAACGAGAGGGCACGACTATAATTCACCCCTCCACTTT
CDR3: CASSPTRGHDYNSPLHF

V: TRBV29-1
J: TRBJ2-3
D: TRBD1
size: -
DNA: TGCAGCGTTGAAAAAGTTCGAGGGGGCGAAGTAACAAGCACAGATACGCAGTATTTT
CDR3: CSVEKVRGGEVTSTDTQYF

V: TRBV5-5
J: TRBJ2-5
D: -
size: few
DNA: TGTGCCAGCAGCTCGGGACCGTCTGAGACCCAGTACTTC
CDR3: CASSSGPSETQYF

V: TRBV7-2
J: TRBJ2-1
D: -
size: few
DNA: TGTGCCAGCAGCTTAGCGCAGGGCGCCGACAATGAGCAGTTCTTC
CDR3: CASSLAQGADNEQFF

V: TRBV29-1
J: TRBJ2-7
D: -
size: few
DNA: TGCAGCGTTAGGGGGGTCTTAGCCTACGAGCAGTACTTC
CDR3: CSVRGVLAYEQYF

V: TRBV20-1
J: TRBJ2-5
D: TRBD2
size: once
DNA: TGCAGTGCTAGAGATCGAGGTCGGGCTAGCGGGAGGAGATACAATGAGCAGTACTTC
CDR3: CSARDRGRASGRRYNEQYF

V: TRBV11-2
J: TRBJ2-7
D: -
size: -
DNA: TGTGCCAGCAGCTTAGGCCAGGGACCCTACTACGAGCAGTACTTC
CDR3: CASSLGQGPYYEQYF